Listed below are T cell receptor beta chains from one sample, sequenced in a study of human T cells and chemical hapten exposure. Via MiXCR, TCRdb re-called the RACE reads, giving one row per CDR3 protein. This table holds more than 80,000 distinct CDR3 sequences, about 12% found once. Here the sequenced sample was whole blood, taken in connection with sensitization to the hapten diphenylcyclopropenone (DPC). The source is a woman in her forties or fifties with alopecia areata. Some clones in this sample may be carry-over from other donors' samples. Each CDR3 is given with its conserved first and last residue. A D gene is named only where the DNA matches it firmly. Size tells how often a clone was seen (once, few, many) or the class of an expanded clone, and some rows leave it out.

d_call: NA; v_call: TRBV3-1; cdr3_length: 13; j_call: TRBJ2-3; clone_size: NA; cdr3_nt: TGTGCCAGCAGCCAACGCCATACAGATACGCAGTATTTT; cdr3_aa: CASSQRHTDTQYF
d_call: NA; v_call: TRBV7-8; cdr3_length: 16; j_call: TRBJ2-3; clone_size: few; cdr3_nt: TGTGCCAGCAGCTTAGGGGCCGACGGGGACCCAGATACGCAGTATTTT; cdr3_aa: CASSLGADGDPDTQYF
d_call: NA; v_call: TRBV27; cdr3_length: 13; j_call: TRBJ2-2; clone_size: few; cdr3_nt: TGTGCCAGCGGAGGCTACCTCACCGGGGAGCTGTTTTTT; cdr3_aa: CASGGYLTGELFF
d_call: NA; v_call: TRBV6-5; cdr3_length: 13; j_call: TRBJ1-6; clone_size: many; cdr3_nt: TGTGCCAGCAGTTACTCGAATAGTCAGGGCCTCCACTTT; cdr3_aa: CASSYSNSQGLHF
d_call: TRBD1; v_call: TRBV10-3; cdr3_length: 13; j_call: TRBJ2-7; clone_size: NA; cdr3_nt: TGTGCCATCAGCGGGACAGGGTCCTACGAGCAGTACTTC; cdr3_aa: CAISGTGSYEQYF
d_call: NA; v_call: TRBV28; cdr3_length: 15; j_call: TRBJ1-6; clone_size: NA; cdr3_nt: TGTGCCAGCACCCCGTGGTTCTCCTATAATTCACCCCTCCACTTT; cdr3_aa: CASTPWFSYNSPLHF
d_call: TRBD1; v_call: TRBV24-1; cdr3_length: 15; j_call: TRBJ1-1; clone_size: many; cdr3_nt: TGTGCCACCAGTGTAACCGGGACAGGGGAGCACGAAGCTTTCTTT; cdr3_aa: CATSVTGTGEHEAFF
d_call: NA; v_call: TRBV4-1; cdr3_length: 11; j_call: TRBJ2-1; clone_size: NA; cdr3_nt: TGCGCCAGCAGCCAATACAATGAGCAGTTCTTC; cdr3_aa: CASSQYNEQFF
d_call: NA; v_call: TRBV10-3; cdr3_length: 14; j_call: TRBJ1-1; clone_size: once; cdr3_nt: TGTGCCATCAGTGAAGCCTCAGTGAACACTGAAGCTTTCTTT; cdr3_aa: CAISEASVNTEAFF
d_call: TRBD2; v_call: TRBV5-5; cdr3_length: 15; j_call: TRBJ2-7; clone_size: few; cdr3_nt: TGTGCCAGCAGCTTGGCCGGGACTACCACCTACGAGCAGTACTTC; cdr3_aa: CASSLAGTTTYEQYF
d_call: TRBD1; v_call: TRBV27; cdr3_length: 16; j_call: TRBJ1-1; clone_size: NA; cdr3_nt: TGTGCCAGCAGTCCTCCGACAGGGGGCGGGAATCCTGAAGCTTTCTTT; cdr3_aa: CASSPPTGGGNPEAFF
d_call: NA; v_call: TRBV6-2/TRBV6-3; cdr3_length: 15; j_call: TRBJ1-5; clone_size: few; cdr3_nt: TGTGCCAGCAGCCTTTCCGGACGCAGCAATCAGCCCCAGCATTTT; cdr3_aa: CASSLSGRSNQPQHF
d_call: TRBD1; v_call: TRBV20-1; cdr3_length: 14; j_call: TRBJ2-7; clone_size: NA; cdr3_nt: TGCAGTGCGGGACAGGTCCTTGGTACCTACGAGCAGTACTTC; cdr3_aa: CSAGQVLGTYEQYF
d_call: NA; v_call: TRBV28; cdr3_length: 15; j_call: TRBJ2-7; clone_size: NA; cdr3_nt: TGTGCCAGCAGGGAAACGGGCACTACCTCCTACGAGCAGTACTTC; cdr3_aa: CASRETGTTSYEQYF
d_call: TRBD2; v_call: TRBV29-1; cdr3_length: 13; j_call: TRBJ2-7; clone_size: few; cdr3_nt: TGCAGCGTTGAAGATCGGGGAGGGGACGAGCAGTACTTC; cdr3_aa: CSVEDRGGDEQYF
d_call: TRBD1; v_call: TRBV10-1; cdr3_length: 14; j_call: TRBJ2-5; clone_size: many; cdr3_nt: TGCGCCAGCAGCTTGGACAGGTACCAAGAGACCCAGTACTTC; cdr3_aa: CASSLDRYQETQYF
d_call: NA; v_call: TRBV29-1; cdr3_length: 13; j_call: TRBJ2-3; clone_size: many; cdr3_nt: TGCAGCGTTGAAGAACAGGGAGCAGATACGCAGTATTTT; cdr3_aa: CSVEEQGADTQYF
d_call: TRBD1; v_call: TRBV12-3/TRBV12-4; cdr3_length: 15; j_call: TRBJ2-4; clone_size: few; cdr3_nt: TGTGCCAGCAGTTCTCCGGACAGGGGCAAAAACATTCAGTACTTC; cdr3_aa: CASSSPDRGKNIQYF
d_call: TRBD1; v_call: TRBV18; cdr3_length: 14; j_call: TRBJ1-5; clone_size: few; cdr3_nt: TGTGCCAGCTCACCTGCAGGGGGAGAACAGCCCCAGCATTTT; cdr3_aa: CASSPAGGEQPQHF
d_call: TRBD1; v_call: TRBV5-4; cdr3_length: 14; j_call: TRBJ2-7; clone_size: many; cdr3_nt: TGTGCCAGCAGTCCGGGACAGGGGGCGAGCGAGCAGTACTTC; cdr3_aa: CASSPGQGASEQYF
d_call: NA; v_call: TRBV18; cdr3_length: 14; j_call: TRBJ2-1; clone_size: few; cdr3_nt: TGTGCCAGCTCACCACCGTCAGACACCAATGAGCAGTTCTTC; cdr3_aa: CASSPPSDTNEQFF
d_call: NA; v_call: TRBV9; cdr3_length: 14; j_call: TRBJ2-3; clone_size: NA; cdr3_nt: TGTGCCAGCAGCGTCGACTATAGCACAGATACGCAGTATTTT; cdr3_aa: CASSVDYSTDTQYF
d_call: TRBD1; v_call: TRBV5-1; cdr3_length: 15; j_call: TRBJ2-2; clone_size: few; cdr3_nt: TGCGCCAGCAGAACCGGGACAGTGAACACCGGGGAGCTGTTTTTT; cdr3_aa: CASRTGTVNTGELFF
d_call: TRBD1; v_call: TRBV29-1; cdr3_length: 14; j_call: TRBJ2-7; clone_size: few; cdr3_nt: TGCAGCGCCCGAGGGGGACAGGCGGCCTACGAGCAGTACTTC; cdr3_aa: CSARGGQAAYEQYF
d_call: NA; v_call: TRBV4-3; cdr3_length: 13; j_call: TRBJ1-1; clone_size: few; cdr3_nt: TGCGCCAGCAGCCAGGGGAGAGGAGCTGAAGCTTTCTTT; cdr3_aa: CASSQGRGAEAFF
d_call: TRBD2; v_call: TRBV11-2; cdr3_length: 15; j_call: TRBJ2-1; clone_size: NA; cdr3_nt: TGTGCCAGCAGCTTCTGGGGGAGGGCCGAGGATGAGCAGTTCTTC; cdr3_aa: CASSFWGRAEDEQFF
d_call: NA; v_call: TRBV5-1; cdr3_length: 13; j_call: TRBJ2-7; clone_size: few; cdr3_nt: TGCGCCAGCAGCTTAGAACCGACCTACGAGCAGTACTTC; cdr3_aa: CASSLEPTYEQYF
d_call: TRBD1; v_call: TRBV5-1; cdr3_length: 15; j_call: TRBJ2-5; clone_size: few; cdr3_nt: TGCGCCAGCAGCACAACCGGGACAGGGCAAGAGACCCAGTACTTC; cdr3_aa: CASSTTGTGQETQYF
d_call: TRBD1; v_call: TRBV4-2; cdr3_length: 17; j_call: TRBJ1-3; clone_size: few; cdr3_nt: TGTGCCAGCAGCCAAGATACAGGACAGGGATCTGGAAACACCATATATTTT; cdr3_aa: CASSQDTGQGSGNTIYF
d_call: NA; v_call: TRBV15; cdr3_length: 13; j_call: TRBJ2-2; clone_size: few; cdr3_nt: TGTGCCACCAGCATTCGAGGGTTCGGGGAGCTGTTTTTT; cdr3_aa: CATSIRGFGELFF
d_call: NA; v_call: TRBV27; cdr3_length: 11; j_call: TRBJ2-7; clone_size: NA; cdr3_nt: TGTGCCAGCAGTGCTGGCTACGAGCAGTACTTC; cdr3_aa: CASSAGYEQYF
d_call: TRBD1; v_call: TRBV7-9; cdr3_length: 16; j_call: TRBJ2-3; clone_size: many; cdr3_nt: TGTGCCAGCAGCTTTGGAGACAGGGCAGGGACAGATACGCAGTATTTT; cdr3_aa: CASSFGDRAGTDTQYF
d_call: NA; v_call: TRBV21-1; cdr3_length: 15; j_call: TRBJ1-2; clone_size: NA; cdr3_nt: TGTGCCAGCATGGTTAGACGGACAAGGCTCTATGGCTACACCTTC; cdr3_aa: CASMVRRTRLYGYTF